This TCR beta chain was profiled in a study of naive and memory T cell subsets. CD4+ T cell IFNgamma after overnight CMV lysate exposure gave donor CMV status. After CD4 positive bead selection, the CD4-negative fraction gave CD8 T cells. Germline assignment: CDR1 MGHRA and CDR2 YSYEKL. The CDR3 is 13 residues long. Trimming removed 0 bases at V and 4 bases at J, with 6 bases between. Study results and caveats: In naive cells, over 95% of TCR sequences were seen only once. Naive and memory subsets had different power law exponents for TCR abundance. Especially in CD8 cells, naive repertoires contained a few larger clonotypes, possibly CD45RA-re-expressing memory cells.

On this clonotype itself: The antigen is unknown.

The beta constant-region primer was an equimolar mix of two oligonucleotides covering TRBC1 and TRBC2. Four rounds of PCR amplified the ligated cDNA using nested alpha and beta constant-region primers plus SP2. MiXCR, run by TCRdb on the UMI-ligation and nested PCR reads, gives a single entry per CDR3 protein. This table holds over 110,000 distinct CDR3 sequences, about 20% found once. The chain combines TRBV4-1 with TRBJ2-5; D is unresolved. Input material: naive CD8+ T cells from blood. The source of this sequence is a human donor in good health. The CDR3 DNA follows: TGCGCCAGCAGCCAAGAATTGGTAGAGACCCAGTACTTC. Encoded protein: CASSQELVETQYF.